The 27 T cell receptor beta chains listed next were all sequenced from one sample in a study of blood T cells in healthy people across ages. The authors ran a second PCR of about 6 to 12 cycles using a sample-barcoded 5' primer and a J-beta primer mix. TCRdb fed the 5' RACE reads into MiXCR, producing one record per CDR3 protein. In the table there are roughly 570,000 distinct CDR3 sequences, 25% to 30% of which are singletons. Sequenced input: blood. The receptors were sampled from a woman in her sixties or seventies in good health.

This clonotype was observed a few times. The J gene is TRBJ1-4, the V gene TRBV6-6; TRBD1 is a possible D gene (5 bases). This CDR3 region has 15 residues. Deletions cut 4 bases from V and 8 bases from J, with 17 bases between. Germline V gene data show CDR1 as MNHNY and CDR2 as SVGAGI (reference sequence). The CDR3 protein is CASSLVQGWWEKLFF. CDR3 DNA sequence: TGTGCCAGCAGTTTGGTGCAGGGTTGGTGGGAAAAACTGTTTTTT.

This rearrangement joins TRBV11-2 to TRBJ2-6, with D unresolved. CDR1 and CDR2 from the germline V gene are SGHAT and FQNNGV. Trimming shortened V by 5 bases and J by 0 bases, and 11 bases separated the two germline ends. The CDR3 runs to 16 residues. CDR3 amino acids: CASSLHLSSGANVLTF. The CDR3 nucleotides read TGTGCCAGCAGCCTGCACCTGAGCTCTGGGGCCAACGTCCTGACTTTC. The whole variable domain, filled in from reference TRBV11-2 and TRBJ2-6, reads EAGVAQSPRYKIIEKRQSVAFWCNPISGHATLYWYQQILGQGPKLLIQFQNNGVVDDSQLPKDRFSAERLKGVDSTLKIQPAKLEDSAVYLCASSLHLSSGANVLTFGAGSRLTVL.

The chain combines TRBV7-9 with TRBJ2-3; maybe TRBD1 (5 bases). Germline CDR1 reads SEHNR; CDR2 reads FQNEAQ (reference sequence). This CDR3 region has 12 residues. V was cut by 7 bases and J by 4 bases, with 9 bases left in between. CDR3: CASTQGPDTQYF. CDR3 in DNA: TGTGCCAGCACCCAGGGTCCAGATACGCAGTATTTT.

In DNA, the CDR3 is TGTGCCACCAGTGCTGGGACAGGGAACATTCAGTACTTC. Translation gives CATSAGTGNIQYF. V is TRBV24-1 and J is TRBJ2-4; 9 bases agree with TRBD1. Trimming removed 5 bases from V and 7 bases from J; junction bases left unmatched: 2. This CDR3 is built from 13 residues. Germline CDR1 is KGHDR and CDR2 is SFDVKD.

The V call is TRBV7-9, the J call TRBJ1-1; no clear D gene. Trimming stripped 1 base from V and 3 bases from J, with 6 bases between. Germline V gene data show CDR1 as SEHNR and CDR2 as FQNEAQ (reference sequence). This CDR3 is built from 13 residues. The CDR3 DNA sequence: TGTGCCAGCAGCTTAGTGGAGTACACTGAAGCTTTCTTT. Translating gives CASSLVEYTEAFF.

This chain joins TRBV7-2 and TRBJ2-1; TRBD2 aligns across 8 bases. V gave up 5 bases and J gave up 7 bases; unmatched junction bases: 4. The CDR3 contains 13 residues. Germline CDR1 reads SGHTA; CDR2 reads FQGNSA. The CDR3 nucleotides are TGTGCCAGCAGCCGACTAGCGTTGAATGAGCAGTTCTTC. Amino acids: CASSRLALNEQFF.

The J gene is TRBJ2-5, the V gene TRBV12-3 or TRBV12-4; 8 bases match TRBD2. The CDR3 covers 16 residues. V trimming: 3 bases; J trimming: 3 bases; junction bases outside the gene matches: 9. In nucleotides, the CDR3 is TGTGCCAGCAGTTTTGGAGCGGGGGTAGGGGAAGAGACCCAGTACTTC. Protein product: CASSFGAGVGEETQYF.

This clonotype showed up just a few times. The gene calls are TRBV20-1 and TRBJ1-2, with D hard to call. The V end lost 0 bases, the J end lost 3 bases, and 11 bases lay between the germline ends. CDR1 and CDR2 (germline): DFQATT, SNEGSKA (reference sequence). This CDR3 has 14 amino acids. CDR3 sequence reads: CSARDRKGHYGYTF. The CDR3 region has the DNA TGCAGTGCTAGAGATCGGAAGGGCCACTATGGCTACACCTTC.

This clonotype was seen a few times. V and J are TRBV12-3 or TRBV12-4 and TRBJ2-3, with D perhaps matching TRBD1 or TRBD2 (5 bases each). Between the trimmed V and J ends, which lost 2 bases and 5 bases, there was a span of 14 bases. This CDR3 region has 15 residues. CDR3 sequence reads: CASSLRTSAGDTQYF. The DNA for the CDR3 is TGTGCCAGCAGTTTAAGGACATCGGCGGGAGATACGCAGTATTTT.

The rearrangement uses TRBV10-3 and TRBJ2-1, with 9 bases fitting TRBD1. The germline CDR1 and CDR2 sequences are ENHRY and SYGVKD. The CDR3 has 14 amino acids. V lost 3 bases and J lost 8; bases outside the gene matches: 5. DNA for the CDR3: TGTGCCATCAGTGACCCCACAGGGGGCGATGAGCAGTTCTTC. Translating gives CAISDPTGGDEQFF.

This chain connects TRBV6-5 to TRBJ2-6; D might be TRBD1 (6 bases). The CDR3 loop spans 15 amino acids. V was shortened by 6 bases and J by 3 bases, with 12 bases between the two germline ends. Germline V CDR1 and CDR2: MNHEY, SVGAGI. CDR3 sequence (DNA): TGTGCCAGCAGCGCCCTAGGGGGTGGGGCCAACGTCCTGACTTTC. Protein product: CASSALGGGANVLTF.

This clonotype has at least ten counts. V gene TRBV6-4 combines with J gene TRBJ2-5; 10 bases are a match to TRBD2. The tail of the sequence fits TRBJ2-1 better, so the J call may be wrong. CDR1 and CDR2 from the germline V gene are MRHNA and SNTAGT. There are 15 residues in the CDR3. The CDR3 nucleotides read TGTGCCAGCAGGCGGTCGGTTAGCGGGGGGTTCGAGCAGTTCTTC. It encodes CASRRSVSGGFEQFF.

This clonotype was counted between two and nine times. V and J are TRBV7-2 and TRBJ2-3; D is ambiguous. The CDR3 spans 14 residues. CDR1 and CDR2 (germline): SGHTA, FQGNSA. Trimming left V 2 bases short and J 3 bases short, with 9 bases between. The CDR3 region is CASSLQIITDTQYF. The CDR3 DNA sequence: TGTGCCAGCAGCTTACAGATAATAACAGATACGCAGTATTTT.

There are a few counts of this clonotype. This sequence joins TRBV4-1 and TRBJ2-1; tentative D call: TRBD1 (6 bases). This CDR3 region has 17 residues. From germline, CDR1 is MGHRA and CDR2 YSYEKL. The germline V and J ends were trimmed by 3 bases and 7 bases, with 22 bases remaining between them. The CDR3 nucleotides are TGCGCCAGCAGCCACCCAAGCTTTCGACAGGCAAAGAATGAGCAGTTCTTC. Its protein product is CASSHPSFRQAKNEQFF.

The J gene is TRBJ1-4, the V gene TRBV5-5; no firm D call. Germline CDR1 reads SGHKS; CDR2 reads YYEKEE (reference sequence). This CDR3 contains 15 residues. The V end was cut by 4 bases, the J end by 0 bases, with 10 bases between. DNA for the CDR3: TGTGCCAGCAGCCACAGCCCTGCAACTAATGAAAAACTGTTTTTT. Its translation is CASSHSPATNEKLFF.

Worth noting for this clonotype: A much larger clone lies one base from this, so it may be a read error. The rearrangement links TRBV29-1 to TRBJ2-5; TRBD1 matches at 7 bases. The V gene end was trimmed by 6 bases and the J gene end by 4 bases; junction bases not matched to a gene: 5. The CDR3 totals 12 residues. Germline assignment: CDR1 SQVTM and CDR2 ANQGSEA. The chain's CDR3 is CSVSTGIETQYF. The CDR3 nucleotides read TGCAGCGTATCGACAGGGATAGAGACCCAGTACTTC.

This clonotype came up a few times. The V call is TRBV7-2, the J call TRBJ2-1; 7 bases map to TRBD2. The CDR3 contains 14 residues. Trimming removed 4 bases from V and 6 bases from J; junction bases left unmatched: 6. The germline V gene has CDR1 SGHTA and CDR2 FQGNSA. The CDR3 is CASSSRERGNEQFF. CDR3 nucleotide sequence: TGTGCCAGCAGCTCCCGCGAGCGGGGCAATGAGCAGTTCTTC. Full variable domain (remainder filled in from reference TRBV7-2 and TRBJ2-1): GAGVSQSPSNKVTEKGKDVELRCDPISGHTALYWYRQSLGQGLEFLIYFQGNSAPDKSGLPSDRFSAERTGGSVSTLTIQRTQQEDSAVYLCASSSRERGNEQFFGPGTRLTVL.

The chain uses TRBV7-2 and TRBJ2-1; no definite D call. Germline values: CDR1 SGHTA, CDR2 FQGNSA. The CDR3 length is 17 residues. Trimming removed 1 base at V and 7 bases at J, with 20 bases between. In DNA form, the CDR3 reads TGTGCCAGCAGCTTAGATTCCCCCAGGAGAAATTGGAATGAGCAGTTCTTC. It specifies CASSLDSPRRNWNEQFF.

This chain joins TRBV7-3 and TRBJ2-1; possible D gene TRBD1, 7 bases. V lost 5 bases and J 7 bases, leaving 27 bases between the germline ends. Germline assignment: CDR1 SGHTA and CDR2 FQGTGA. This CDR3 has 18 amino acids. DNA of the CDR3: TGTGCCAGCAGCCACCCCCTGGAGGGGGCTCGGGGCACGAATGAGCAGTTCTTC. This gives the protein CASSHPLEGARGTNEQFF.

This rearrangement joins TRBV20-1 to TRBJ1-5; D is unclear. The CDR3 extends over 14 amino acids. Deletions cut 1 base from V and 4 bases from J, with 11 bases between. In germline, CDR1 is DFQATT, CDR2 SNEGSKA (reference sequence). As DNA, the CDR3 is TGCAGTGCTAGAGGGCGCGTCCTTAATCAGCCCCAGCATTTT. Its protein product is CSARGRVLNQPQHF.

This clonotype has only one observation. This may be a read error: a much more frequent sequence differs by one nucleotide. This chain links TRBV20-1 with TRBJ2-5, with 8 bases fitting TRBD1. The CDR3 is made up of 13 amino acids. Germline CDR1 reads DFQATT; CDR2 reads SNEGSKA (reference sequence). Trimming at V came to 4 bases and at J to 7 bases, leaving 8 bases not matched to a gene. The CDR3 DNA reads TGCAGTGCTAATTCAGGGGGCGAAGGGACCCAGTACTTC. This gives the protein CSANSGGEGTQYF.

This clonotype was picked up many times. The genes are TRBV7-2 and TRBJ2-4; 11 bases map to TRBD1. V was clipped by 5 bases and J by 6 bases; unmatched bases: 3. Germline CDR1 and CDR2: SGHTA and FQGNSA. The CDR3 has 14 amino acids. Here the CDR3 reads CASSPDRGPNIQYF. The CDR3 coding sequence is TGTGCCAGCAGCCCGGACAGGGGGCCAAACATTCAGTACTTC.

In this sample, this clonotype turned up a few times. The chain combines TRBV20-1 with TRBJ1-2; D gene uncertain. Germline loops: CDR1 DFQATT, CDR2 SNEGSKA (reference sequence). With 6 bases removed from V and 2 bases from J, the gap between germline ends came to 13 bases. The CDR3 length is 13 residues. CDR3 in amino acids: CSARHSGNYGYTF. The CDR3, as DNA: TGCAGTGCCCGCCATTCGGGGAACTATGGCTACACCTTC.

This chain links TRBV20-1 with TRBJ2-3, with 9 bases aligning to TRBD2. The CDR3 is 16 residues long. J was trimmed by 1 base and V by 7 bases; bases with no gene match: 12. Germline CDR1 is DFQATT and CDR2 is SNEGSKA (reference sequence). CDR3 nucleotides: TGCAGTGTGAGGAGCGGGGGGTATGGAGGCACAGATACGCAGTATTTT. It specifies CSVRSGGYGGTDTQYF.

This clonotype has only a few counts. This chain links TRBV7-2 with TRBJ1-2; the D is unclear. CDR1 is SGHTA, CDR2 FQGNSA, per germline. CDR3 length: 13 residues. V shed 5 bases and J shed 8 bases, with 15 bases lying between them. The CDR3 spells CASSQMGSGGYTF. The CDR3 DNA sequence: TGTGCCAGCAGCCAGATGGGTAGTGGGGGCTACACCTTC.

This clonotype was observed a handful of times. The chain is built from TRBV7-9 and TRBJ2-7, with D unclear. The CDR3 is 11 residues long. Trimming took off 5 bases at V and 5 bases at J, with 7 bases between the two ends. Germline CDR1 reads SEHNR; CDR2 reads FQNEAQ (reference sequence). The CDR3 DNA sequence: TGTGCCAGCAGCCTGAACCACGAGCAGTACTTC. This gives the protein CASSLNHEQYF.

V usage is TRBV5-1 and J usage is TRBJ1-2; 8 bases map to TRBD1. The V and J ends lost 2 bases and 5 bases, in that order; junction bases with no gene match: 5. CDR1 SGHRS and CDR2 YFSETQ come from the germline V gene. There are 14 residues in the CDR3. The CDR3 region is CASSFTGGKYGYTF. The DNA for the CDR3 is TGCGCCAGCAGCTTCACAGGGGGGAAATATGGCTACACCTTC.